The rows below give T cell receptor beta chains drawn from one sample of a study of neurological immune-mediated disorders. TCRdb reprocessed the 5' RACE reads via MiXCR and lists one record per CDR3 protein. Of about 71,000 distinct CDR3 sequences in the sample, 10% were seen once. Material for sequencing was PBMCs. The source of these receptors is a man aged 25 to 45 in good health. The CDR3 runs from the conserved cysteine through the conserved F or W.

V gene,J gene,CDR3 protein
TRBV18,TRBJ1-5,CASSPRTTGSNQPQHF
TRBV9,TRBJ1-5,CASSVGAGLNQPQHF
TRBV20-1,TRBJ2-7,CSASERDNYEQYF
TRBV7-9,TRBJ2-2,CASSYDGNTGELFF
TRBV20-1,TRBJ2-6,CSAYIYSGANVLTF
TRBV7-2,TRBJ2-1,CASSWTSGGVNEQFF
TRBV7-8,TRBJ1-1,CASSLGWGAENTEAFF
TRBV7-3,TRBJ2-7,CASSPQPGQSYEQYF
TRBV13,TRBJ2-5,CASSWGLGETQYF
TRBV6-6,TRBJ2-7,CASSHIAPIAGGTPYEQYF
TRBV6-2/TRBV6-3,TRBJ1-5,CASSYSMGLNQPQHF
TRBV7-3,TRBJ2-3,CASSLMGDRADTQYF
TRBV7-3,TRBJ2-6,CARGTGSLAGANVLTF
TRBV28,TRBJ2-1,CASRLPGLAGGEQFF
TRBV5-5,TRBJ1-2,CASSFSESYGYTF
TRBV5-1,TRBJ1-4,CASSEPGQSNEKLFF
TRBV7-3,TRBJ2-1,CASSLTLAGGPGEQFF
TRBV21-1,TRBJ1-1,CASSKRAVRNTEAFF
TRBV5-1,TRBJ2-7,CASSYNSGTDGYEQYF
TRBV28,TRBJ2-1,CASSLFSGVSYNEQFF
TRBV9,TRBJ2-2,CASSWAVMDTGELFF
TRBV4-1,TRBJ1-1,CASSYDTVFGTEAFF
TRBV6-2/TRBV6-3,TRBJ2-1,CASSYLRNEQFF
TRBV20-1,TRBJ1-4,CSARWSGNEKLFF
TRBV10-1,TRBJ2-5,CASSEGDWQETQYF
TRBV5-5,TRBJ2-1,CASSLTDLAGKQFF
TRBV3-1,TRBJ2-1,CASGGLAGKHNEQFF
TRBV7-9,TRBJ2-7,CASSSQDPGFYEQYF
TRBV20-1,TRBJ2-3,CSAKASGTFPDTQYF
TRBV20-1,TRBJ2-3,CSARGVAGGLDTQYF
TRBV27,TRBJ2-7,CASSLSGSAEQYF
TRBV20-1,TRBJ1-5,CSASEGYSNQPQHF
TRBV6-5,TRBJ2-1,CASTPRMGEQFF
TRBV13,TRBJ2-7,CASSSLLARLPYEQYF
TRBV5-1,TRBJ2-2,CASTSGTGSRTGELFF
TRBV10-3,TRBJ2-3,CAISGTKTAMGEDTQYF
TRBV5-1,TRBJ2-7,CASSRAGPYEQYF
TRBV29-1,TRBJ1-4,CSSRQGANEKLFF
TRBV5-1,TRBJ2-7,CASSMITGQLYEQYF
TRBV29-1,TRBJ1-2,CSADRAYGYTF
TRBV3-1,TRBJ2-1,CASSQPSTWSKGDEQFF
TRBV5-1,TRBJ2-7,CASSPRLGGLQEQYF
TRBV7-9,TRBJ2-1,CAGGGQIFYNEQFF
TRBV29-1,TRBJ2-5,CSAPRRGLTETQYF
TRBV9,TRBJ2-1,CASSGGLAGYNEQFF
TRBV25-1,TRBJ2-2,CASSEFTGELFF
TRBV12-3/TRBV12-4,TRBJ1-3,CASTQGLPRNTIYF
TRBV5-1,TRBJ1-3,CASSTDSSGNTIYF
TRBV10-3,TRBJ1-1,CAIRGDGAENTEAFF
TRBV5-1,TRBJ2-7,CASSLLGQTYEQYF
TRBV30,TRBJ2-5,CAWSSGWETQYF
TRBV29-1,TRBJ2-7,CSVEAGSSYEQYF
TRBV13,TRBJ2-6,CASSLAGAPGANVLTF